This is a list of T cell receptor beta chains from one sample in a study of blood T cell repertoires in COVID-19. Sequencing used immunoSEQ multiplex PCR; TCRdb keeps in-frame clones, though not all of them. This table holds roughly 100,000 clones, around nine tenths found once. The material sequenced was peripheral blood. The receptors here all came from a woman in her seventies with acute or convalescent COVID-19. Each CDR3 is given with its conserved first and last residue. Each record gives: CDR3 protein, CDR3 DNA, clone size, V gene, J gene, D gene. D genes are given only for firm matches. A clone size is listed for some rows: how often the clone was seen (once, few, many), or a class if it is expanded.

CDR3aa: CASSGGPLADRSYNEQFF
CDR3nt: TGCGCCAGCAGTGGTGGCCCCCTGGCCGACAGAAGCTACAATGAGCAGTTCTTC
abundance: NA
v_gene: TRBV10-1
j_gene: TRBJ2-1
d_gene: NA

CDR3aa: CASSPTGRTNEKLFF
CDR3nt: TGTGCCAGCAGCCCGACAGGGCGGACTAATGAAAAACTGTTTTTT
abundance: once
v_gene: TRBV28
j_gene: TRBJ1-4
d_gene: TRBD1

CDR3aa: CARSLGQASYTF
CDR3nt: TGTGCCAGAAGCTTGGGCCAGGCTAGCTACACCTTC
abundance: many
v_gene: TRBV5-3
j_gene: TRBJ1-2
d_gene: NA

CDR3aa: CASSQRTAHEQYF
CDR3nt: TGCGCCAGCAGTCAAAGGACTGCCCACGAGCAGTACTTC
abundance: once
v_gene: TRBV10-2
j_gene: TRBJ2-7
d_gene: NA

CDR3aa: CASRPPRQAPRRYGYTF
CDR3nt: TGTGCCAGCAGACCCCCTCGACAGGCCCCAAGGCGTTATGGCTACACCTTC
abundance: NA
v_gene: TRBV28
j_gene: TRBJ1-2
d_gene: NA

CDR3aa: CASSYSNRGSDGYTF
CDR3nt: TGTGCCAGCAGTTACTCGAATAGGGGGTCGGATGGCTACACCTTC
abundance: NA
v_gene: TRBV6-5
j_gene: TRBJ1-2
d_gene: NA

CDR3aa: CAIGASGGTGGNEQFF
CDR3nt: TGTGCCATCGGGGCGAGTGGAGGGACAGGGGGCAATGAGCAGTTCTTC
abundance: NA
v_gene: TRBV10-3
j_gene: TRBJ2-1
d_gene: TRBD1

CDR3aa: CSASTGANTEAFF
CDR3nt: TGCAGTGCTAGTACAGGGGCCAACACTGAAGCTTTCTTT
abundance: once
v_gene: TRBV20-1
j_gene: TRBJ1-1
d_gene: TRBD1

CDR3aa: CATSDSREHHTEAFF
CDR3nt: TGTGCCACCAGTGATTCCAGGGAACATCACACTGAAGCTTTCTTT
abundance: NA
v_gene: TRBV24-1
j_gene: TRBJ1-1
d_gene: NA

CDR3aa: CASRKGQGWFEQFF
CDR3nt: TGTGCCAGCAGGAAGGGACAGGGGTGGTTTGAGCAGTTCTTC
abundance: NA
v_gene: TRBV6-5
j_gene: TRBJ2-1
d_gene: TRBD1

CDR3aa: CASSTPGSAKNIQYF
CDR3nt: TGTGCCAGTAGTACCCCAGGGTCAGCCAAAAACATTCAGTACTTC
abundance: NA
v_gene: TRBV19
j_gene: TRBJ2-4
d_gene: NA

CDR3aa: CASSVGRPGGNTIYF
CDR3nt: TGTGCCAGCAGCGTAGGCAGGCCGGGGGGAAACACCATATATTTT
abundance: NA
v_gene: TRBV9
j_gene: TRBJ1-3
d_gene: NA

CDR3aa: CATHAQGDNEQFF
CDR3nt: TGTGCCACCCACGCACAGGGGGACAATGAGCAGTTCTTC
abundance: NA
v_gene: TRBV24-1
j_gene: TRBJ2-1
d_gene: TRBD1

CDR3aa: CATRGGLAGVSRDNEQFF
CDR3nt: TGTGCCACCAGAGGGGGACTAGCGGGAGTGTCTAGGGACAATGAGCAGTTCTTC
abundance: NA
v_gene: TRBV15
j_gene: TRBJ2-1
d_gene: TRBD2

CDR3aa: CASSSLAYNEQFF
CDR3nt: TGTGCCAGCAGCTCACTGGCCTACAATGAGCAGTTCTTC
abundance: NA
v_gene: TRBV6-2/TRBV6-3
j_gene: TRBJ2-1
d_gene: NA

CDR3aa: CASSEASGSYEQYF
CDR3nt: TGTGCCAGCAGTGAGGCTAGCGGGTCCTACGAGCAGTACTTC
abundance: NA
v_gene: TRBV2
j_gene: TRBJ2-7
d_gene: TRBD2

CDR3aa: CSVEDYPHWTGRHSGNTIYF
CDR3nt: TGCAGCGTTGAGGACTACCCCCATTGGACAGGCCGCCACTCTGGAAACACCATATATTTT
abundance: NA
v_gene: TRBV29-1
j_gene: TRBJ1-3
d_gene: TRBD1

CDR3aa: CASTWTGPTEAFF
CDR3nt: TGTGCCAGTACTTGGACAGGGCCGACTGAAGCTTTCTTT
abundance: once
v_gene: TRBV19
j_gene: TRBJ1-1
d_gene: TRBD1

CDR3aa: CASSISGSGDEQYF
CDR3nt: TGTGCCAGCAGTATTAGCGGGAGCGGTGACGAGCAGTACTTC
abundance: NA
v_gene: TRBV6-5
j_gene: TRBJ2-7
d_gene: TRBD2

CDR3aa: CASSWSMNTEAFF
CDR3nt: TGTGCCAGTAGTTGGAGTATGAACACTGAAGCTTTCTTT
abundance: NA
v_gene: TRBV19
j_gene: TRBJ1-1
d_gene: NA

CDR3aa: CASKNRISGFGYTF
CDR3nt: TGTGCCAGTAAAAACAGGATTTCTGGTTTTGGCTACACCTTC
abundance: NA
v_gene: TRBV19
j_gene: TRBJ1-2
d_gene: NA

CDR3aa: CASSPSGNTEAFF
CDR3nt: TGTGCCAGCAGTCCCTCGGGGAACACTGAAGCTTTCTTT
abundance: NA
v_gene: TRBV6-4
j_gene: TRBJ1-1
d_gene: NA

CDR3aa: CASSWDRNTEAFF
CDR3nt: TGTGCCAGCAGCTGGGACAGAAACACTGAAGCTTTCTTT
abundance: NA
v_gene: TRBV11-1
j_gene: TRBJ1-1
d_gene: TRBD1